The present T cell receptor (beta chain) was sequenced within a study of T cells in Graves' hyperthyroidism and ophthalmopathy. The study, taken as a whole, reports: In the analysis, a 13 V-J model separated ophthalmopathy from stable hyperthyroidism.

V gave up 5 bases and J gave up 14 bases; unmatched junction bases: 6. From germline, CDR1 is SEHNR and CDR2 FQNEAQ (reference sequence). This CDR3 contains 12 residues. A word on this clonotype: Its matching antigen is unknown.

Amplified TCR beta CDR3 regions came from RNA transcripts. RT-PCR in the first round (using the HTBI primer set) targeted the TCR CDR3. TCRdb re-derived calls from the multiplex PCR reads in MiXCR, one entry per CDR3 protein. The table lists more than 500,000 distinct CDR3 sequences, roughly 46% of them singletons. The rearrangement uses TRBV7-9 and TRBJ1-5; TRBD1 matches at 10 bases. The TCR sequence derives from an adult woman with Graves' disease, either hyperthyroidism or ophthalmopathy (not recorded which). The sample consisted of peripheral blood or thyroid tissue (not recorded which). CDR3 region: CASSGTGVNEHF. The CDR3 DNA is TGTGCCAGCAGCGGGACAGGGGTGAACGAGCATTTT. The whole variable domain, remainder taken from reference TRBV7-9 and TRBJ1-5, is DTGVSQNPRHKITKRGQNVTFRCDPISEHNRLYWYRQTLGQGPEFLTYFQNEAQLEKSRLLSDRFSAERPKGSFSTLEIQRTEQGDSAMYLCASSGTGVNEHFGDGTRLSIL.